These T cell receptor beta chains were read from a single sample in a study of T cells in Graves' hyperthyroidism and ophthalmopathy. A single record per CDR3 protein comes from TCRdb applying MiXCR to the multiplex PCR reads. The data show under 600,000 distinct CDR3 sequences, with about a sixth seen just once and 2.5% to 4% held by the top ten. Sequencing input: blood. The receptors shown here come from a woman aged 40 to 55 with Graves' ophthalmopathy. Each CDR3 is given with its conserved first and last residue. A D gene is named only where the DNA matches it firmly. Rows may omit the clone size; those that give it use once, few, many or a size class.

j_call: TRBJ2-1; clone_size: few; v_call: TRBV29-1; d_call: TRBD2; cdr3_aa: CSAGLGSSYNEQFF; cdr3_nt: TGCAGCGCCGGACTAGGGAGTTCCTACAATGAGCAGTTCTTC
j_call: TRBJ2-1; clone_size: .; v_call: TRBV3-1; d_call: .; cdr3_aa: CASSQRGGRLGEQFF; cdr3_nt: TGTGCCAGCAGCCAGAGGGGGGGCCGTCTCGGTGAGCAGTTCTTC
j_call: TRBJ2-1; clone_size: few; v_call: TRBV7-6; d_call: TRBD2; cdr3_aa: CASTEETSGVPFEQFF; cdr3_nt: TGTGCCAGCACCGAGGAAACTAGCGGGGTCCCCTTCGAGCAGTTCTTC
j_call: TRBJ2-5; clone_size: .; v_call: TRBV28; d_call: TRBD2; cdr3_aa: CATGTSGRETQYF; cdr3_nt: TGTGCCACCGGGACTAGCGGGCGAGAGACCCAGTACTTC
j_call: TRBJ1-1; clone_size: many; v_call: TRBV2; d_call: .; cdr3_aa: CASSEAAYTEAFF; cdr3_nt: TGTGCCAGCAGTGAAGCGGCCTACACTGAAGCTTTCTTT
j_call: TRBJ2-5; clone_size: few; v_call: TRBV7-9; d_call: TRBD2; cdr3_aa: CASSRRGVIIEIMYF; cdr3_nt: TGTGCCAGCAGCCGCCGGGGGGTGATCATAGAAATAATGTACTTC
j_call: TRBJ2-2; clone_size: few; v_call: TRBV6-1; d_call: TRBD2; cdr3_aa: CASTEPSSGTGELFF; cdr3_nt: TGTGCCAGCACCGAACCGTCTAGCGGGACCGGGGAGCTGTTTTTT
j_call: TRBJ1-2; clone_size: .; v_call: TRBV27; d_call: .; cdr3_aa: CASSFGGYLNYGYTF; cdr3_nt: TGTGCCAGCAGTTTTGGAGGGTACCTTAACTATGGCTACACCTTC
j_call: TRBJ2-1; clone_size: many; v_call: TRBV6-1; d_call: TRBD1; cdr3_aa: CASSAGTGWNEQFF; cdr3_nt: TGTGCCAGCAGTGCAGGGACAGGGTGGAATGAGCAGTTCTTC
j_call: TRBJ1-5; clone_size: many; v_call: TRBV28; d_call: TRBD1; cdr3_aa: CASRGRGQGGNQPQHF; cdr3_nt: TGTGCCAGCAGGGGGAGAGGACAGGGTGGCAATCAGCCCCAGCATTTT
j_call: TRBJ2-7; clone_size: many; v_call: TRBV11-2; d_call: .; cdr3_aa: CASSSRPPYEQYF; cdr3_nt: TGTGCCAGCAGCTCAAGACCGCCCTACGAGCAGTACTTC
j_call: TRBJ1-2; clone_size: many; v_call: TRBV2; d_call: TRBD1; cdr3_aa: CASIGDRGGYGYTF; cdr3_nt: TGTGCCAGCATAGGAGACAGGGGTGGCTATGGCTACACCTTC
j_call: TRBJ2-6; clone_size: few; v_call: TRBV5-5; d_call: .; cdr3_aa: CASSLLGAAGANVLTF; cdr3_nt: TGTGCCAGCAGCTTGTTAGGGGCTGCCGGGGCCAACGTCCTGACTTTC
j_call: TRBJ1-1; clone_size: .; v_call: TRBV5-1; d_call: .; cdr3_aa: CASSPPGAHMNTEAFF; cdr3_nt: TGTGCCAGCAGCCCACCGGGGGCGCACATGAACACTGAAGCTTTCTTT
j_call: TRBJ1-1; clone_size: .; v_call: TRBV20-1; d_call: .; cdr3_aa: CSAPPFEGTNTEAFF; cdr3_nt: TGCAGTGCTCCCCCGTTTGAGGGCACGAACACTGAAGCTTTCTTT
j_call: TRBJ2-7; clone_size: many; v_call: TRBV11-2; d_call: .; cdr3_aa: CASSLYWAGTSHEQYF; cdr3_nt: TGTGCCAGCAGCTTATATTGGGCAGGGACCAGCCACGAGCAGTACTTC
j_call: TRBJ2-7; clone_size: many; v_call: TRBV5-1; d_call: TRBD1; cdr3_aa: CASSFDRGYEQYF; cdr3_nt: TGCGCCAGCAGCTTTGACAGGGGGTACGAGCAGTACTTC
j_call: TRBJ1-3; clone_size: many; v_call: TRBV12-3/TRBV12-4; d_call: TRBD1; cdr3_aa: CASSLQTGLKLFGNTIYF; cdr3_nt: TGTGCCAGCAGTCTCCAGACAGGGTTAAAATTGTTTGGAAACACCATATATTTT
j_call: TRBJ2-5; clone_size: few; v_call: TRBV6-1; d_call: TRBD2; cdr3_aa: CASTREIGGGETQYF; cdr3_nt: TGTGCCAGCACCAGGGAGATCGGGGGGGGGGAGACCCAGTACTTC
j_call: TRBJ2-6; clone_size: .; v_call: TRBV7-9; d_call: .; cdr3_aa: CASSAPVGGANVLTF; cdr3_nt: TGTGCCAGCAGCGCCCCTGTTGGAGGGGCCAACGTCCTGACTTTC
j_call: TRBJ2-3; clone_size: .; v_call: TRBV29-1; d_call: TRBD2; cdr3_aa: CSVVPREEVTDTQYF; cdr3_nt: TGCAGCGTTGTCCCCCGGGAGGAAGTCACAGATACGCAGTATTTT
j_call: TRBJ1-2; clone_size: .; v_call: TRBV20-1; d_call: .; cdr3_aa: CSARVPYGYTF; cdr3_nt: TGCAGTGCTAGGGTCCCCTATGGCTACACCTTC
j_call: TRBJ1-2; clone_size: many; v_call: TRBV27; d_call: .; cdr3_aa: CASRGYMGGYTF; cdr3_nt: TGTGCCAGCAGGGGCTACATGGGTGGCTACACCTTC
j_call: TRBJ1-1; clone_size: .; v_call: TRBV20-1; d_call: .; cdr3_aa: CSASLGGHTEAFF; cdr3_nt: TGCAGTGCTAGTCTGGGGGGTCACACTGAAGCTTTCTTT
j_call: TRBJ2-5; clone_size: .; v_call: TRBV5-1; d_call: TRBD1; cdr3_aa: CASSTGTGGTQYF; cdr3_nt: TGCGCCAGCAGCACAGGGACAGGTGGGACCCAGTACTTC
j_call: TRBJ2-5; clone_size: .; v_call: TRBV5-6; d_call: .; cdr3_aa: CASSWQRETLYF; cdr3_nt: TGTGCCAGCAGCTGGCAACGGGAGACCCTGTACTTC
j_call: TRBJ2-3; clone_size: many; v_call: TRBV5-1; d_call: .; cdr3_aa: CASSSPGGADTQYF; cdr3_nt: TGCGCCAGCAGCTCCCCCGGGGGTGCGGATACGCAGTATTTT
j_call: TRBJ2-3; clone_size: few; v_call: TRBV27; d_call: TRBD1; cdr3_aa: CASRTGTGVSDTQYF; cdr3_nt: TGTGCCAGCAGAACCGGGACAGGGGTATCGGATACGCAGTATTTT
j_call: TRBJ2-5; clone_size: .; v_call: TRBV19; d_call: .; cdr3_aa: CASSMVSQETQYF; cdr3_nt: TGTGCCAGTAGTATGGTTAGCCAAGAGACCCAGTACTTC
j_call: TRBJ2-7; clone_size: .; v_call: TRBV6-6; d_call: TRBD1; cdr3_aa: CASSYNDPGQVSYEQYF; cdr3_nt: TGTGCCAGCAGTTACAACGATCCGGGACAGGTCTCCTACGAGCAGTACTTC
j_call: TRBJ2-1; clone_size: few; v_call: TRBV29-1; d_call: TRBD2; cdr3_aa: CSTSSGGPPPGNEQFF; cdr3_nt: TGCAGCACAAGTAGCGGGGGGCCGCCGCCCGGCAATGAGCAGTTCTTC
j_call: TRBJ1-1; clone_size: few; v_call: TRBV2; d_call: .; cdr3_aa: CASRGAQGNTEAFF; cdr3_nt: TGTGCCAGCAGAGGAGCACAGGGGAACACTGAAGCTTTCTTT
j_call: TRBJ2-1; clone_size: many; v_call: TRBV2; d_call: .; cdr3_aa: CASRAVAWYNEQFF; cdr3_nt: TGTGCCAGCCGGGCGGTAGCTTGGTACAATGAGCAGTTCTTC
j_call: TRBJ1-1; clone_size: few; v_call: TRBV5-1; d_call: .; cdr3_aa: CASSLYTSGTEAFF; cdr3_nt: TGCGCCAGCAGCTTATACACTAGCGGCACTGAAGCTTTCTTT
j_call: TRBJ2-1; clone_size: many; v_call: TRBV7-9; d_call: .; cdr3_aa: CASSPGSSGSYNEQFF; cdr3_nt: TGTGCCAGCAGCCCCGGGTCGTCGGGCTCCTACAATGAGCAGTTCTTC
j_call: TRBJ2-5; clone_size: .; v_call: TRBV7-9; d_call: .; cdr3_aa: CASSLLTSYSNQETQYF; cdr3_nt: TGTGCCAGCAGCTTATTAACGTCCTATTCAAACCAAGAGACCCAGTACTTC